A single sample gave rise to the 24 T cell receptor beta chains below, sequenced in a study of blood T cell repertoires in COVID-19. Sequenced by immunoSEQ multiplex PCR; TCRdb stores in-frame clones only, minus some. Of 270,000 or so clones in the sample, around 91% were seen once. Input material: peripheral blood. Receptors were obtained from a woman aged 55-70 years with COVID-19, enrolled during active disease.

The table lists this clone with a count of one. The V gene is TRBV5-4, the J gene TRBJ2-3, with 8 bases that match TRBD2. The CDR3 consists of 15 residues. The junction had 2 bases not matched to a gene; V was cut back by 0 bases and J by 2 bases. Germline V gene data show CDR1 as SGHNT and CDR2 as YYREEE (reference sequence). The CDR3 loop reads CASSLGRGVTDTQYF. The DNA of the CDR3 is TGTGCCAGCAGCTTGGGGCGGGGGGTCACAGATACGCAGTATTTT.

V usage is TRBV19 and J usage is TRBJ1-1; 9 bases line up with TRBD1. This CDR3 is 14 amino acids long. J gave up 3 bases and V 4 bases, and 3 bases lay outside the gene matches. Germline CDR1 is LNHDA and CDR2 is SQIVND (reference sequence). The CDR3 DNA follows: TGTGCCAGTAGTACAACAGGGGGCGACACTGAAGCTTTCTTT. This codes for CASSTTGGDTEAFF. The full variable domain, with the rest looked up from reference TRBV19 and TRBJ1-1, is DGGITQSPKYLFRKEGQNVTLSCEQNLNHDAMYWYRQDPGQGLRLIYYSQIVNDFQKGDIAEGYSVSREKKESFPLTVTSAQKNPTAFYLCASSTTGGDTEAFFGQGTRLTVV.

The gene calls are TRBV5-1 and TRBJ1-6; a possible D gene is TRBD1 (5 bases). The CDR3 extends over 14 amino acids. Germline values: CDR1 SGHRS, CDR2 YFSETQ. V lost 0 bases and J lost 10, with 11 bases in between. The CDR3 sequence: CASSLVGENSPLHF. The CDR3 nucleotides are TGCGCCAGCAGCTTGGTAGGGGAAAACTCACCCCTCCACTTT.

On this clone: Because the CDR3's place on the DNA is in doubt, the DNA is left out and the CDR3 is given as listed by TCRdb. This chain's CDR3 is CASSKVGTGSYEQYF. The V call is TRBV21-1, the J call TRBJ2-7; no DNA check was done on the table's D call, TRBD1. TRBV21-1 is a known pseudogene. The length of the CDR3 is 15 amino acids, counting both ends.

J is TRBJ2-7 and V is TRBV4-3, with 8 bases fitting TRBD2. V lost 0 bases, J lost 0 bases, and 10 bases stayed unmatched. Germline CDR1 is LGHNA and CDR2 is YSLEER. This CDR3 contains 18 residues. This CDR3 reads CASSQESPSGGPSYEQYF. The CDR3 nucleotides are TGCGCCAGCAGCCAAGAAAGTCCCAGCGGGGGCCCCTCCTACGAGCAGTACTTC.

This clone has more than one count but fewer than ten. The CDR3 DNA sequence: TGTGCCAGCACCCTCAATCCCACCAGGGGTGACACTGAAGCTTTCTTT. Protein sequence: CASTLNPTRGDTEAFF. J is TRBJ1-1 and V is TRBV4-2; D may be TRBD1 (6 bases). V was shortened by 7 bases and J by 3 bases, with 21 bases between the two germline ends. This CDR3 spans 16 amino acids. Germline V lookup: CDR1 LGHNA, CDR2 YNFKEQ.

V usage is TRBV20-1 and J usage is TRBJ1-2; TRBD1 is a possible D gene (5 bases). V was trimmed by 3 bases and J by 12 bases, leaving 17 bases between them. This CDR3 is built from 12 residues. Germline-derived CDR1 and CDR2 are DFQATT and SNEGSKA (reference sequence). The CDR3 here is CSASPSYRGNTF. CDR3 nucleotide sequence: TGCAGTGCTAGTCCGTCCTATAGGGGAAACACCTTC.

CDR3 bases: TGTGCGTTTCTGTCACAGGGGAGGACTTTCTTT. This translates into CAFLSQGRTFF. This sequence joins TRBV30 and TRBJ1-1; 7 bases agree with TRBD1. Looked up from germline, CDR1 is GTSNPN and CDR2 is SVGIG (reference sequence). The CDR3 has 11 amino acids. The variable domain in full, completed from reference TRBV30 and TRBJ1-1, reads SQTIHQWPATLVQPVGSPLSLECTVEGTSNPNLYWYRQAAGRGLQLLFYSVGIGQISSEVPQNLSASRPQDRQFILSSKKLLLSDSGFYLCAFLSQGRTFFGQGTRLTVV.

The V and J genes are TRBV6-5 and TRBJ2-7; TRBD2 is a possible D gene (6 bases). CDR3 length equals 12 residues. V was clipped by 7 bases and J by 9 bases, with 16 bases between them. Per germline, CDR1 MNHEY and CDR2 SVGAGI. The CDR3 DNA follows: TGTGCCAGCACCGACGGCGGGGCGGTGCAGTACTTC. It encodes CASTDGGAVQYF.

The rearrangement joins TRBV4-3 to TRBJ2-3, with TRBD2 matching 16 bases. The CDR3 is made up of 16 amino acids. V shed 8 bases, J shed 4 bases, and the junction held 6 bases outside the gene matches. Germline V gene data show CDR1 as LGHNA and CDR2 as YSLEER. CDR3 in DNA: TGCGCCAGCCTACCCGGGACTAGCGGGGGGGCAGATACGCAGTATTTT. Translation gives CASLPGTSGGADTQYF.

This sequence joins TRBV6-2 or TRBV6-3 and TRBJ1-5; TRBD1 matches at 9 bases. V trimming: 6 bases; J trimming: 7 bases; junction bases outside the gene matches: 1. CDR3 length: 12 residues. Germline V lookup: CDR1 MNHEY, CDR2 SVGEGT. The CDR3 sequence: CASSTGGQPQHF. The CDR3 nucleotides read TGTGCCAGCAGCACAGGGGGCCAGCCCCAGCATTTT.

The chain combines TRBV20-1 with TRBJ2-7; D possibly corresponds to TRBD2 (6 bases). The germline CDR1 and CDR2 sequences are DFQATT and SNEGSKA (reference sequence). Between the trimmed V and J ends, which lost 3 bases and 2 bases, there was a span of 11 bases. The CDR3 consists of 13 residues. CDR3 bases: TGCAGTGCTAGTGGCGGGGACCCCTACGAGCAGTACTTC. This translates into CSASGGDPYEQYF.

J is TRBJ1-2 and V is TRBV30, with 7 bases fitting TRBD1. Per germline, CDR1 GTSNPN and CDR2 SVGIG (reference sequence). Trimming cost V 3 bases and J 3 bases; bases outside gene matches: 1. CDR3 length: 12 amino acids. CDR3 DNA sequence: TGTGCCTGGAGCGGGACAGACTATGGCTACACCTTC. Its translation: CAWSGTDYGYTF.

This rearrangement joins TRBV12-3 or TRBV12-4 to TRBJ1-2; D is perhaps TRBD1 (6 bases). V lost 2 bases, J lost 7 bases, and 8 bases lay in between. This CDR3 comprises 12 residues. The CDR3 is CASSLNRVGYTF. For the CDR3, the DNA is TGTGCCAGCAGTTTAAACAGGGTTGGCTACACCTTC.

This clone was seen only once. The chain joins TRBV18 to TRBJ1-2, with D possibly matching TRBD1 (6 bases). With 2 bases removed from V and 2 bases from J, the gap between germline ends came to 15 bases. CDR1 is KGHSH, CDR2 LQKENI, per germline. The length of the CDR3 is 16 residues. The CDR3 protein is CASSPRPSTGNYGYTF. The DNA for the CDR3 is TGTGCCAGCTCACCAAGACCCTCGACAGGAAACTATGGCTACACCTTC.

V and J are TRBV4-1 and TRBJ2-1; a possible D gene is TRBD2 (6 bases). CDR3 length equals 17 residues. In germline, CDR1 is MGHRA, CDR2 YSYEKL. Trimming stripped 0 bases from V and 5 bases from J, with 17 bases between. CDR3: CASSQEGGLFPNNEQFF. For the CDR3, the DNA is TGCGCCAGCAGCCAAGAGGGGGGACTCTTCCCAAACAATGAGCAGTTCTTC.

The chain joins TRBV27 to TRBJ2-1; D is uncertain. The V gene lost 8 bases and the J gene lost 6 bases, with 8 bases spanning the gap. The CDR3 is 11 residues long. Germline lookup yields CDR1 MNHEY and CDR2 SMNVEV (reference sequence). The CDR3 region is CASRLSNEQFF. The CDR3 DNA is TGTGCCAGCCGTCTAAGCAATGAGCAGTTCTTC.

V gene TRBV4-3 combines with J gene TRBJ2-7; 12 positions agree with TRBD2. The V segment lost 0 bases and the J segment 11 bases; nucleotides outside the gene matches: 11. Germline V gene sequence: CDR1 LGHNA, CDR2 YSLEER. The CDR3 is 16 amino acids. The CDR3 DNA reads TGCGCCAGCAGCCAAGATCCCCCTAGCGGGGGGGCCTATAAGTACTTC. Its protein is CASSQDPPSGGAYKYF.

This clone was seen just once. The chain carries TRBV6-2 or TRBV6-3 and TRBJ1-5; D is uncertain. The CDR3 loop spans 15 amino acids. The germline V gene has CDR1 MNHEY and CDR2 SVGEGT. Between the trimmed V and J ends, which lost 2 bases and 6 bases, there was a span of 14 bases. The CDR3 bases are TGTGCCAGCAGTTACGAAGGGAGGGATCGTCAGCCCCAGCATTTT. Protein product: CASSYEGRDRQPQHF.

This chain connects TRBV27 to TRBJ2-7; 7 positions agree with TRBD1. The junction had 6 bases not matched to a gene; V was cut back by 4 bases and J by 3 bases. In germline, CDR1 is MNHEY, CDR2 SMNVEV (reference sequence). There are 14 residues in the CDR3. CDR3 loop: CASSYDRELYEQYF. CDR3 DNA sequence: TGTGCCAGCAGTTACGACAGGGAACTCTACGAGCAGTACTTC.

The chain uses TRBV5-1 and TRBJ1-1; tentative D call: TRBD1 (6 bases). The CDR3 totals 15 residues. Germline CDR1 SGHRS, CDR2 YFSETQ. Between the trimmed V and J ends, which lost 4 bases and 4 bases, there was a span of 17 bases. The CDR3 sequence is CASSPTAGAGTEAFF. The CDR3 coding sequence is TGCGCCAGCAGCCCGACCGCAGGGGCAGGCACTGAAGCTTTCTTT. The whole variable domain, remainder taken from reference TRBV5-1 and TRBJ1-1, is KAGVTQTPRYLIKTRGQQVTLSCSPISGHRSVSWYQQTPGQGLQFLFEYFSETQRNKGNFPGRFSGRQFSNSRSEMNVSTLELGDSALYLCASSPTAGAGTEAFFGQGTRLTVV.

CDR3 sequence (DNA): TGCGCCAGCAGCTTAACGACAGGTCTCTATGGCTACACCTTC. This sequence encodes CASSLTTGLYGYTF. V usage is TRBV4-1 and J usage is TRBJ1-2; D might be TRBD1 (6 bases). The CDR3 length is 14 residues. V lost 5 bases and J 4 bases, leaving 14 bases between the germline ends. CDR1 and CDR2 from the germline V gene are MGHRA and YSYEKL.

J is TRBJ1-3 and V is TRBV9; D unresolved. The germline V and J ends were trimmed by 3 bases and 4 bases, with 8 bases remaining between them. The germline CDR1 and CDR2 sequences are SGDLS and YYNGEE. The CDR3 is 13 amino acids. CDR3 sequence (DNA): TGTGCCAGCAGCGAGCCCACCGGAAACACCATATATTTT. Translated, it gives CASSEPTGNTIYF. Filled out from reference TRBV9 and TRBJ1-3, the complete variable domain reads DSGVTQTPKHLITATGQRVTLRCSPRSGDLSVYWYQQSLDQGLQFLIQYYNGEERAKGNILERFSAQQFPDLHSELNLSSLELGDSALYFCASSEPTGNTIYFGEGSWLTVV.

This clone has just one count. J is TRBJ1-1 and V is TRBV7-2; D is possibly TRBD1 (5 bases). The CDR3 has 14 residues. Trimming took 6 bases from V and 8 from J, leaving 19 bases between them. Germline V gene lookup returns CDR1 SGHTA and CDR2 FQGNSA. DNA for the CDR3: TGTGCCAGCAGGGACCAGGGATACATTGAAGAAGCTTTCTTT. Its translation: CASRDQGYIEEAFF.